The next 20 T cell receptor beta chains were all read from a single sample in a study of blood T cell repertoires in COVID-19 (dated by TCRdb to the early 2020s). Libraries came from the immunoSEQ multiplex PCR assay. TCRdb holds this immuneACCESS table with in-frame rearrangements only. Some clones are missing; in checked studies, unresolved V genes explain under half, and the rest has no known cause. Here the sample has around 440,000 clones; approximately 88% occur a single time. The top ten clonotypes cover around 12% of the sample. The sequenced material came from peripheral blood. These receptors were collected from a woman between 45 and 60 years old with COVID-19, enrolled during active disease.

The chain uses TRBV5-1 and TRBJ2-1, with TRBD2 matching 9 bases. Germline V gene sequence: CDR1 SGHRS, CDR2 YFSETQ. The length of the CDR3 is 16 residues. Losses at the gene ends were 3 bases for V and 7 bases for J; bases not matched to a gene: 11. CDR3 amino acids: CASSSTSGTGGNEQFF. The CDR3 DNA reads as TGCGCCAGCAGCTCGACTAGCGGCACTGGAGGGAATGAGCAGTTCTTC.

The J gene is TRBJ2-7, the V gene TRBV30; the D gene is possibly TRBD2 (5 bases). Germline V gene data show CDR1 as GTSNPN and CDR2 as SVGIG (reference sequence). The CDR3 spans 11 residues. V lost 1 base and J lost 4, with 5 bases in between. This chain's CDR3 is CAWSGRYEQYF. CDR3 nucleotide sequence: TGTGCCTGGAGTGGGAGGTACGAGCAGTACTTC.

The chain recombines TRBV11-2 with TRBJ1-1; unclear D gene. Germline values: CDR1 SGHAT, CDR2 FQNNGV. V lost 1 base to trimming and J lost 7 bases, with 4 bases between them. This CDR3 comprises 11 residues. The CDR3 sequence: CASSLGGEAFF. DNA of the CDR3: TGTGCCAGCAGCTTAGGCGGTGAAGCTTTCTTT.

The chain links TRBV11-2 to TRBJ1-5; possibly TRBD1 for D (5 bases). The CDR3 has 14 residues. The germline gives CDR1 SGHAT, CDR2 FQNNGV. V dropped 5 bases and J dropped 8 bases, with 16 bases sitting between them. CDR3: CASSLGHGPKPQHF. For the CDR3, the DNA is TGTGCCAGCAGCCTCGGACACGGCCCAAAGCCCCAGCATTTT.

This chain joins TRBV19 and TRBJ1-5; D might be TRBD1 (6 bases). The CDR3 is 14 residues long. Trimming pared 3 bases from V and 5 bases from J, leaving 11 bases between. Germline-derived CDR1 and CDR2 are LNHDA and SQIVND (reference sequence). This CDR3 reads CASSITGKDQPQHF. CDR3 DNA: TGTGCCAGTAGTATCACAGGGAAGGATCAGCCCCAGCATTTT.

The CDR3 here is CATVTGSNNSPLHF. The CDR3 bases are TGTGCCACTGTGACAGGGAGTAATAATTCACCCCTCCACTTT. The chain joins TRBV24-1 to TRBJ1-6; 7 positions match TRBD1. There are 14 residues in the CDR3. CDR1 and CDR2 from the germline V gene are KGHDR and SFDVKD. Losses at the gene ends were 10 bases for V and 5 bases for J; bases not matched to a gene: 7.

The V gene is TRBV7-8, the J gene TRBJ1-5; 8 bases match TRBD1. Germline trimming cut 5 bases from V and 5 bases from J; bases unmatched to any gene: 5. The CDR3 consists of 14 residues. Germline V CDR1 and CDR2: SGHVS, FQNEAQ. The CDR3 DNA reads TGTGCCAGCAGCCTCGACAGGGGCGATCAGCCCCAGCATTTT. Translation gives CASSLDRGDQPQHF.

The chain is built from TRBV6-1 and TRBJ1-5; D is unresolved. The CDR3 is 16 amino acids. V shed 1 base and J shed 2 bases, with 12 bases lying between them. The V gene's germline CDR1 is MNHNS and CDR2 SASEGT. CDR3 DNA: TGTGCCAGCAGTGAAGTCCTAGGTCTTGGCAATCAGCCCCAGCATTTT. Protein: CASSEVLGLGNQPQHF.

The rearrangement joins TRBV9 to TRBJ1-2; D is perhaps TRBD1 (5 bases). With 3 bases removed from V and 2 bases from J, the gap between germline ends came to 20 bases. Germline V gives CDR1 SGDLS, CDR2 YYNGEE. The CDR3 has 17 amino acids. The CDR3 loop is CASSADSTGGLNYGYTF. DNA of the CDR3: TGTGCCAGCAGCGCTGATTCTACAGGTGGCCTCAACTATGGCTACACCTTC.

As regards this clone: The sample contains more than one DNA sequence encoding this CDR3. The J gene is TRBJ1-2, the V gene TRBV5-1; D call uncertain. V was trimmed by 4 bases and J by 4 bases, leaving 11 bases between them. The CDR3 is 13 residues long. The germline V gene encodes CDR1 SGHRS and CDR2 YFSETQ. The CDR3 coding sequence is TGCGCCAGCAGCCCCACACGGGGCTATGGCTACACCTTC. This sequence encodes CASSPTRGYGYTF. The full variable domain, with the rest looked up from reference TRBV5-1 and TRBJ1-2, is KAGVTQTPRYLIKTRGQQVTLSCSPISGHRSVSWYQQTPGQGLQFLFEYFSETQRNKGNFPGRFSGRQFSNSRSEMNVSTLELGDSALYLCASSPTRGYGYTFGSGTRLTVV.

The chain recombines TRBV19 with TRBJ2-2; 8 bases are shared with TRBD2. The CDR3 spans 19 residues. CDR1 and CDR2 from the germline V gene are LNHDA and SQIVND (reference sequence). Trimming removed 5 bases from V and 0 bases from J; junction bases left unmatched: 14. The CDR3, as DNA: TGTGCCAGTAGTTTCCGAAGGAGCGGGGGCCCCGCGAACACCGGGGAGCTGTTTTTT. This codes for CASSFRRSGGPANTGELFF.

The rearrangement links TRBV3-1 (or the pseudogene TRBV3-2) to TRBJ1-2; 8 bases fit TRBD1. This CDR3 comprises 13 residues. Germline V gives CDR1 LGHDT, CDR2 YNNKEL (reference sequence). V shed 6 bases and J 4 bases; nucleotides not matched to a gene: 4. The CDR3 DNA sequence: TGTGCCAGCAGTGACAGGGGACCCTATGGCTACACCTTC. The encoded protein is CASSDRGPYGYTF.

V and J are TRBV19 and TRBJ1-2, with 11 bases lining up with TRBD1. Germline V CDR1 and CDR2: LNHDA, SQIVND (reference sequence). This CDR3 spans 16 amino acids. J was trimmed by 4 bases and V by 5 bases; bases with no gene match: 9. CDR3 DNA: TGTGCCAGTAGTCCCCCGGGACAGGGGGGGTTCTATGGCTACACCTTC. This sequence encodes CASSPPGQGGFYGYTF. Full variable domain (outside the CDR3, taken from reference TRBV19 and TRBJ1-2): DGGITQSPKYLFRKEGQNVTLSCEQNLNHDAMYWYRQDPGQGLRLIYYSQIVNDFQKGDIAEGYSVSREKKESFPLTVTSAQKNPTAFYLCASSPPGQGGFYGYTFGSGTRLTVV.

This sequence joins TRBV6-1 and TRBJ1-2; D is unresolved. V lost 3 bases and J 8 bases, leaving 16 bases between the germline ends. Germline values: CDR1 MNHNS, CDR2 SASEGT. CDR3 length equals 14 residues. The CDR3: CASSDIGKLGGYTF. CDR3 bases: TGTGCCAGCAGTGATATCGGGAAATTGGGAGGCTACACCTTC.

V usage is TRBV4-2 and J usage is TRBJ2-5, with 7 bases that match TRBD2. Germline values: CDR1 LGHNA, CDR2 YNFKEQ. Trimming cost V 0 bases and J 2 bases; bases outside gene matches: 3. The CDR3 is made up of 15 amino acids. The CDR3: CASSQDPGGQETQYF. DNA for the CDR3: TGTGCCAGCAGCCAAGATCCCGGGGGGCAAGAGACCCAGTACTTC.

DNA for the CDR3: TGTGCCAGCAGCTTTGGGGAAGGGGGATCACCCCTCCACTTT. This sequence encodes CASSFGEGGSPLHF. The chain links TRBV5-6 to TRBJ1-6, with a possible D match to TRBD1 (6 bases). The germline V gene has CDR1 SGHDT and CDR2 YYEEEE. This CDR3 has 14 amino acids. Trimming removed 2 bases at V and 10 bases at J, with 13 bases between.

J is TRBJ1-5 and V is TRBV18; maybe TRBD1 (6 bases). The CDR3 runs 16 residues. The germline V gene has CDR1 KGHSH and CDR2 LQKENI. Trimming cost V 2 bases and J 6 bases, with 17 bases left between them. The CDR3 protein is CASSPTVAPGVQPQHF. The CDR3 nucleotides are TGTGCCAGCTCACCAACGGTGGCGCCAGGGGTTCAGCCCCAGCATTTT.

The V and J genes are TRBV5-1 and TRBJ2-1, with TRBD2 identical over 8 bases. Trimming removed 2 bases from V and 7 bases from J; junction bases left unmatched: 11. CDR1 is SGHRS and CDR2 is YFSETQ in the germline V gene. The CDR3 is 16 residues long. CDR3 nucleotide sequence: TGCGCCAGCAGCTTACGGACTAGCACCTATGGGAATGAGCAGTTCTTC. It codes for CASSLRTSTYGNEQFF. The full variable domain, with the rest looked up from reference TRBV5-1 and TRBJ2-1, is KAGVTQTPRYLIKTRGQQVTLSCSPISGHRSVSWYQQTPGQGLQFLFEYFSETQRNKGNFPGRFSGRQFSNSRSEMNVSTLELGDSALYLCASSLRTSTYGNEQFFGPGTRLTVL.

This clone has only one observation. The CDR3 loop reads CASSLRYNGSPLHF. Here the CDR3 DNA reads TGTGCCAGCAGCTTGAGATATAACGGTTCACCCCTCCACTTT. The rearrangement links TRBV5-4 to TRBJ1-6; D remains unclear. Per germline, CDR1 SGHNT and CDR2 YYREEE (reference sequence). V lost 1 base and J lost 9, with 11 bases in between. The CDR3 loop spans 14 amino acids. The full variable domain, its missing parts supplied by reference TRBV5-4 and TRBJ1-6, is ETGVTQSPTHLIKTRGQQVTLRCSSQSGHNTVSWYQQALGQGPQFIFQYYREEENGRGNFPPRFSGLQFPNYSSELNVNALELDDSALYLCASSLRYNGSPLHFGNGTRLTVT.

The chain joins TRBV30 to TRBJ2-5; TRBD2 matches 12 bases. This CDR3 is 15 amino acids long. Germline CDR1 reads GTSNPN; CDR2 reads SVGIG (reference sequence). V shed 2 bases and J 2 bases; nucleotides not matched to a gene: 3. The CDR3: CAWSRLAGVQETQYF. The CDR3 nucleotides are TGTGCCTGGAGTAGACTAGCGGGGGTTCAAGAGACCCAGTACTTC.